This T cell receptor beta chain stems from a study of T cells in localized non-small cell lung cancer. Overall study results and limits: Multi-region tumor sequencing was not done, so intratumor heterogeneity could not be excluded. For the top 100 tumor clones, a median about 62 also appeared in adjacent lung. A raised T cell density in blood coincided with lengthier overall survival.

V lost 5 bases and J lost 6; bases outside the gene matches: 16. Germline V gene sequence: CDR1 SGHNT, CDR2 YENEEA. This CDR3 comprises 17 residues. This clone was seen just once. The antigen remains unidentified. Measured with immunoSEQ multiplex PCR; TCRdb has only the in-frame clones, and not every one. The sample lists roughly 26,000 clones, less than 95% seen once, with 4% to 5% in the top ten. The starting material was peripheral blood, obtained before any cancer treatment. This chain links TRBV11-3 with TRBJ2-1, with TRBD2 matching over 7 bases. This sequence originates from a female donor over 55 with stage II squamous cell lung carcinoma. This CDR3 is CASSTTRGPGGGNEQFF. The CDR3 nucleotides are TGTGCCAGCAGCACTACCCGTGGTCCGGGAGGTGGCAATGAGCAGTTCTTC.